The next 19 T cell receptor beta chains were all read from a single sample in a study of T cell responses to AZD1222 COVID-19 vaccine (dated by TCRdb to about 2021). Taken with the paper, the label for time point translates to: baseline before first vaccination. Library prep was done by the immunoSEQ multiplex PCR assay. Here the immuneACCESS table is served through TCRdb, limited to in-frame sequences with V and J called. Missing clones are a known gap in these copies; in checked studies unresolved V genes cover under half, and the rest lacks a known reason. This sample has around 180,000 clones in its table, and 88% of those were observed once. Approximately 0.5% of the sample is taken by the ten largest. The sample consisted of peripheral blood, taken on day 0 of AZD1222 vaccination. The receptors were gathered from an adult in good health.

For this clone: The sample has other DNA sequences that encode this CDR3 too. The chain uses TRBV19 and TRBJ2-5; 7 nucleotides line up with TRBD1. This CDR3 has 13 residues. J was trimmed by 4 bases and V by 4 bases; bases with no gene match: 3. The germline V gene has CDR1 LNHDA and CDR2 SQIVND (reference sequence). The CDR3: CASSKNRGETQYF. DNA of the CDR3: TGTGCCAGTAGTAAGAACAGGGGAGAGACCCAGTACTTC.

This chain joins TRBV12-3 or TRBV12-4 and TRBJ2-7; perhaps D is TRBD1 or TRBD2 (6 bases each). Deletions cut 3 bases from V and 6 bases from J, with 12 bases between. The CDR3 totals 13 residues. CDR3 nucleotides: TGTGCCAGCAGTTTGGTGGGGGGCGCCGAGCAGTACTTC. It yields the protein CASSLVGGAEQYF.

The chain is built from TRBV3-1 (or the pseudogene TRBV3-2) and TRBJ1-1; a possible D gene is TRBD1 (5 bases). The CDR3 sequence is 13 residues long. The ends were cut back, 6 bases at V and 3 bases at J, with 11 bases in the middle. CDR1 LGHDT and CDR2 YNNKEL come from the germline V gene (reference sequence). This chain's CDR3 is CASRLGTYTEAFF. CDR3 nucleotide sequence: TGTGCCAGCAGGCTTGGGACTTACACTGAAGCTTTCTTT.

This sequence joins TRBV10-2 and TRBJ2-3, with TRBD2 identical over 13 bases. CDR1 is WSHSY and CDR2 is SAAADI in the germline V gene. Trimming cost V 2 bases and J 1 base; bases outside gene matches: 6. The CDR3 covers 18 residues. DNA of the CDR3: TGCGCCAGCAGTGAGAAGGCGACTAGCGGGGGGCGCACAGATACGCAGTATTTT. It is translated as CASSEKATSGGRTDTQYF.

With regard to this clone: Compared with germline, one end of the junction differs, possibly owing to a read error. The chain has TRBV6-5 and TRBJ2-3, with a tentative D call TRBD1 (5 bases). Germline V gene lookup returns CDR1 MNHEY and CDR2 SVGAGI. This CDR3 spans 15 amino acids. CDR3 sequence reads: CASSDSWQGPDTQYF. CDR3 coding DNA: TGTGCCAGCAGTGACTCTTGGCAGGGCCCAGATACGCAGTATTTT.

This chain uses TRBV4-1 with TRBJ2-1; D is undetermined. This CDR3 contains 14 residues. Germline V gene lookup returns CDR1 MGHRA and CDR2 YSYEKL. Trimming shortened V by 0 bases and J by 8 bases, and 11 bases separated the two germline ends. CDR3 sequence: CASSQDSYRDEQFF. CDR3 nucleotides: TGCGCCAGCAGCCAAGATAGTTACCGGGATGAGCAGTTCTTC.

This sequence joins TRBV4-3 and TRBJ1-5; 9 bases are a match to TRBD1. Losses at the gene ends were 4 bases for V and 4 bases for J; bases not matched to a gene: 5. The V gene's germline CDR1 is LGHNA and CDR2 YSLEER. CDR3 size: 15 residues. CDR3 in amino acids: CASSPGTGTNQPQHF. CDR3 sequence (DNA): TGCGCCAGCAGCCCCGGGACAGGGACTAATCAGCCCCAGCATTTT.

The genes are TRBV4-2 and TRBJ1-1; D not resolved. The V end lost 0 bases, the J end lost 0 bases, and 5 bases lay between the germline ends. CDR3 length: 14 residues. Germline V CDR1 and CDR2: LGHNA, YNFKEQ. The CDR3 loop reads CASSQDLLNTEAFF. The CDR3 DNA follows: TGTGCCAGCAGCCAAGATCTCTTGAACACTGAAGCTTTCTTT.

The CDR3 coding sequence is TGTGCCATTTTTGAGGGAGACAGGTCCTACAATGAGCAGTTCTTC. Its protein is CAIFEGDRSYNEQFF. The V call is TRBV28, the J call TRBJ2-1, with D possibly being TRBD1 (6 bases). Germline V lookup: CDR1 MDHEN, CDR2 SYDVKM. The CDR3 sequence is 15 residues long. V dropped 10 bases and J dropped 1 base, with 17 bases sitting between them.

CDR3 loop: CSASRRTGGTTDTQYF. In nucleotides, the CDR3 is TGCAGTGCTAGTCGGAGGACAGGGGGAACTACAGATACGCAGTATTTT. This rearrangement joins TRBV20-1 to TRBJ2-3; 10 bases are shared with TRBD1. The CDR3 contains 16 residues. CDR1 and CDR2 from the germline V gene are DFQATT and SNEGSKA (reference sequence). Unmatched junction bases numbered 9, after V lost 3 bases and J lost 3 bases.

The CDR3 region is CASRSGQVENEQFF. In nucleotides, the CDR3 is TGTGCCAGCAGATCGGGACAGGTCGAAAATGAGCAGTTCTTC. The chain joins TRBV6-5 to TRBJ2-1, with 8 bases that match TRBD1. The V and J ends lost 6 bases and 7 bases, in that order; junction bases with no gene match: 8. Germline assignment: CDR1 MNHEY and CDR2 SVGAGI. The CDR3 sequence is 14 residues long.

V usage is TRBV6-2 or TRBV6-3 and J usage is TRBJ2-5, with a possible D match to TRBD2 (5 bases). Germline V lookup: CDR1 MNHEY, CDR2 SVGEGT. The CDR3 has 14 amino acids. The V and J ends lost 3 bases and 4 bases respectively, with 12 bases between them. Written as DNA, the CDR3 is TGTGCCAGCAGTTATTTACTAGTGAGAGAGACCCAGTACTTC. The encoded protein is CASSYLLVRETQYF.

The V and J genes are TRBV5-4 and TRBJ2-7; perhaps TRBD2 as D (6 bases). Between the trimmed V and J ends, which lost 1 base and 4 bases, there was a span of 18 bases. The germline CDR1 and CDR2 sequences are SGHNT and YYREEE (reference sequence). The CDR3 extends over 16 amino acids. CDR3: CASSLKREKGPYEQYF. CDR3 bases: TGTGCCAGCAGCTTGAAACGGGAGAAGGGACCTTACGAGCAGTACTTC.

The V and J genes are TRBV12-3 or TRBV12-4 and TRBJ2-7; D perhaps matches TRBD2 (5 bases). The CDR3 extends over 11 amino acids. Trimming removed 4 bases from V and 7 bases from J, with 8 bases in between. CDR3 coding DNA: TGTGCCAGCAGTTCCAGAGGGGAGCAGTACTTC. Protein sequence: CASSSRGEQYF.

The gene calls are TRBV5-6 and TRBJ2-2, with 9 bases lining up with TRBD1. The J segment lost 7 bases and the V segment lost 0 bases, leaving 7 bases of the junction unmatched. This CDR3 contains 16 residues. CDR1 and CDR2 from the germline V gene are SGHDT and YYEEEE. CDR3 nucleotides: TGTGCCAGCAGCTTGGAGGACAGGGGTTTTGACGGGGAGCTGTTTTTT. Translation gives CASSLEDRGFDGELFF.

The chain links TRBV28 to TRBJ1-6; D is ambiguous. V was cut by 6 bases and J by 5 bases, with 14 bases left in between. The CDR3 spans 15 residues. Germline-derived CDR1 and CDR2 are MDHEN and SYDVKM. CDR3 coding DNA: TGTGCCAGCAGACAGAGCTTTATCAATAATTCACCCCTCCACTTT. Residues: CASRQSFINNSPLHF.

V usage is TRBV5-4 and J usage is TRBJ2-3; 7 nucleotides line up with TRBD2. The CDR3 is made up of 16 amino acids. The V gene's germline CDR1 is SGHNT and CDR2 YYREEE (reference sequence). V lost 2 bases to trimming and J lost 0 bases; unmatched junction nucleotides: 6. CDR3 sequence: CASSFQLAPSTDTQYF. CDR3 DNA sequence: TGTGCCAGCAGCTTCCAACTAGCGCCCAGCACAGATACGCAGTATTTT. The full variable domain, with the rest looked up from reference TRBV5-4 and TRBJ2-3, is ETGVTQSPTHLIKTRGQQVTLRCSSQSGHNTVSWYQQALGQGPQFIFQYYREEENGRGNFPPRFSGLQFPNYSSELNVNALELDDSALYLCASSFQLAPSTDTQYFGPGTRLTVL.

J is TRBJ2-7 and V is TRBV19, with TRBD2 matching over 7 bases. Germline V gene data show CDR1 as LNHDA and CDR2 as SQIVND (reference sequence). The CDR3 is 14 amino acids. After removal of 8 bases from V and 7 bases from J, the junction contained 14 bases not matched to a gene. CDR3 loop: CASQPSGPLGEQYF. The CDR3 bases are TGTGCCAGTCAACCTAGCGGCCCACTTGGAGAGCAGTACTTC.

V and J are TRBV4-2 and TRBJ2-2; TRBD1 agrees at 9 bases. The CDR3 is made up of 16 amino acids. Germline lookup yields CDR1 LGHNA and CDR2 YNFKEQ. V dropped 4 bases and J dropped 4; count of bases not matched to a gene: 7. The CDR3 spells CASSPGQGRGTGELFF. The CDR3 DNA is TGTGCCAGCAGCCCAGGACAGGGGAGGGGCACCGGGGAGCTGTTTTTT.